This T cell receptor (beta chain) was documented in a study of cytomegalovirus exposure and HLA in healthy donors. Study at large: Earlier, 150 million to 200 million T cells were analyzed, and fewer than 120 million unique TCR beta sequences were found among them. Notes on the study in general: A classifier reportedly called cytomegalovirus status with high sensitivity and specificity. Later work found that TCR association rates differed between HLA loci; DRB1 had the most and HLA-C the fewest.

Points on this clone: Its antigen is not identified.

This PCR relied on a set of 60 Vbeta primers and 13 Jbeta primers. Assay used: immunoSEQ multiplex PCR; TCRdb lists only in-frame clones, some missing. This sample has around 150,000 clones, with 60% to 85% found just once. Those who donated were healthy bone marrow donors. The CDR3 sequence is 13 residues long. J gave up 2 bases and V 5 bases, and 2 bases lay outside the gene matches. Germline-derived CDR1 and CDR2 are SGHAT and FQNNGV. The sequence came from a man in his fifties or sixties in good health and CMV-seropositive. This chain joins TRBV11-2 and TRBJ1-1; TRBD1 matches at 7 bases. Material for sequencing was PBMCs. Written as DNA, the CDR3 is TGTGCCAGCAGCGGGGACAGAAACACTGAAGCTTTCTTT. Amino acid sequence: CASSGDRNTEAFF.